One T cell receptor (beta chain) is described in this entry. Patients from Seattle were sampled longitudinally, starting during active infection. This sample was taken from a study of blood T cell repertoires in COVID-19. The junction had 7 bases not matched to a gene; V was cut back by 6 bases and J by 10 bases. From germline, CDR1 is SGHRS and CDR2 YFSETQ. The CDR3 consists of 12 residues. Source study methods: Amplification of reference gene primers provided the estimated nucleated cell counts. Sequencing used immunoSEQ multiplex PCR; TCRdb keeps in-frame clones, though not all of them. The V and J calls and clone size come from that table; D and trimming were worked out from the DNA. This table has roughly 200,000 clones, approximately 83% appearing once.

The sample taken for sequencing was peripheral blood. This chain links TRBV5-1 with TRBJ2-1; 7 nucleotides line up with TRBD2. This clonotype was obtained from a woman between 40 and 55 years old with COVID-19, enrolled during active disease. CDR3 residues: CASMASGIEQFF. For the CDR3, the DNA is TGCGCCAGCATGGCCAGCGGGATCGAGCAGTTCTTC.